One and the same sample provided the 25 T cell receptor beta chains below, sequenced in a study of blood T cell repertoires in COVID-19. Using immunoSEQ multiplex PCR, the repertoire was profiled, and TCRdb retains in-frame clones only, with some absent. The sample lists some 140,000 clones; roughly 81% were seen once. The sample consisted of peripheral blood. The receptors stem from a human donor in a cohort sampled during active COVID-19.

This chain connects TRBV2 to TRBJ1-1; possible D gene TRBD1, 6 bases. This CDR3 is built from 14 residues. V was cut by 4 bases and J by 1 base, with 10 bases left in between. Germline V gene sequence: CDR1 SNHLY, CDR2 FYNNEI. CDR3 in amino acids: CASSVWGQNTEAFF. The CDR3, as DNA: TGTGCCAGCAGTGTTTGGGGACAGAACACTGAAGCTTTCTTT.

This sequence joins TRBV5-1 and TRBJ2-3; perhaps TRBD2 as D (5 bases). This CDR3 region has 16 residues. The V gene's germline CDR1 is SGHRS and CDR2 YFSETQ. Trimming cost V 2 bases and J 0 bases, with 13 bases left between them. CDR3 amino acids: CASSLTGDPSTDTQYF. CDR3 in DNA: TGCGCCAGCAGCTTAACCGGGGATCCAAGCACAGATACGCAGTATTTT.

This sequence joins TRBV5-1 and TRBJ1-4; D call uncertain. This CDR3 has 16 residues. Per germline, CDR1 SGHRS and CDR2 YFSETQ. V was shortened by 5 bases and J by 0 bases, with 14 bases between the two germline ends. The CDR3 reads CASSFEQGATNEKLFF. The CDR3 region has the DNA TGCGCCAGCAGTTTTGAGCAAGGAGCAACTAATGAAAAACTGTTTTTT.

In this sample, this clone turned up a few times. The rearrangement joins TRBV5-1 to TRBJ2-2; the match to TRBD1 covers 9 bases. Germline CDR1 is SGHRS and CDR2 is YFSETQ. V dropped 4 bases and J dropped 5; count of bases not matched to a gene: 6. The CDR3 sequence is 15 residues long. CDR3 nucleotides: TGCGCCAGCAGCGTACAGGGGGCCGGGACCGGGGAGCTGTTTTTT. Encoded protein: CASSVQGAGTGELFF.

The chain couples TRBV2 to TRBJ2-7, with 12 nucleotides matching TRBD2. The CDR3 sequence is 16 residues long. V lost 10 bases, J lost 3 bases, and 13 bases stayed unmatched. Germline V gives CDR1 SNHLY, CDR2 FYNNEI. Written as DNA, the CDR3 is TGTGCCACCTGGACTAGCGGGAACTTAAGGCACTACGAGCAGTACTTC. Residues: CATWTSGNLRHYEQYF.

This chain joins TRBV27 and TRBJ1-1; TRBD1 aligns across 7 bases. The CDR3 extends over 18 amino acids. The germline gives CDR1 MNHEY, CDR2 SMNVEV (reference sequence). V lost 5 bases, J lost 0 bases, and 15 bases stayed unmatched. The CDR3 DNA is TGTGCCAGCAGTCGAAAAACCGGGACAGACCTAATGAACACTGAAGCTTTCTTT. Its protein product is CASSRKTGTDLMNTEAFF.

The chain is built from TRBV15 and TRBJ1-2; D gene unclear. V dropped 1 base and J dropped 3 bases, with 9 bases sitting between them. This CDR3 comprises 14 residues. Germline V gene data show CDR1 as LNHNV and CDR2 as YYDKDF (reference sequence). The chain's CDR3 is CATSRGYEDYGYTF. In DNA form, the CDR3 reads TGTGCCACCAGCAGAGGGTATGAGGACTATGGCTACACCTTC.

In this sample, this clone turned up once. This rearrangement joins TRBV5-1 to TRBJ2-3; the D gene is possibly TRBD1 (5 bases). Between the trimmed V and J ends, which lost 5 bases and 3 bases, there was a span of 13 bases. This CDR3 has 14 residues. Germline CDR1 is SGHRS and CDR2 is YFSETQ. The CDR3 reads CASRAGSVTDTQYF. CDR3 nucleotides: TGCGCCAGCAGGGCAGGGTCCGTGACAGATACGCAGTATTTT. Full variable domain (rest looked up from reference TRBV5-1 and TRBJ2-3): KAGVTQTPRYLIKTRGQQVTLSCSPISGHRSVSWYQQTPGQGLQFLFEYFSETQRNKGNFPGRFSGRQFSNSRSEMNVSTLELGDSALYLCASRAGSVTDTQYFGPGTRLTVL.

The chain is built from TRBV7-9 and TRBJ2-7, with 9 bases identical to TRBD1. V trimming: 9 bases; J trimming: 3 bases; junction bases outside the gene matches: 6. Germline lookup yields CDR1 SEHNR and CDR2 FQNEAQ (reference sequence). The CDR3 covers 13 residues. CDR3 amino acids: CASNRDRDYEQYF. DNA for the CDR3: TGTGCCAGTAACCGGGACAGGGACTACGAGCAGTACTTC.

The chain has TRBV2 and TRBJ1-5; possibly TRBD1 for D (5 bases). The V end was cut by 6 bases, the J end by 3 bases, with 15 bases between. The CDR3 sequence is 15 residues long. The germline CDR1 and CDR2 sequences are SNHLY and FYNNEI. The CDR3 DNA reads TGTGCCAGCAGAGAGACAGAATTGGACAATCAGCCCCAGCATTTT. Its protein product is CASRETELDNQPQHF.

This sequence joins TRBV6-2 or TRBV6-3 and TRBJ2-5, with 11 bases lining up with TRBD2. Germline assignment: CDR1 MNHEY and CDR2 SVGEGT. V lost 5 bases and J lost 4; bases outside the gene matches: 6. The CDR3 extends over 15 amino acids. The CDR3 bases are TGTGCCAGCAGTAATGCCCTAGCGGGGGGAGAGACCCAGTACTTC. Translated, it gives CASSNALAGGETQYF.

In this sample, this clone turned up a few times. The gene calls are TRBV7-9 and TRBJ2-2; TRBD2 agrees at 10 bases. This CDR3 contains 16 residues. Germline loops: CDR1 SEHNR, CDR2 FQNEAQ (reference sequence). V was clipped by 5 bases and J by 2 bases; unmatched bases: 5. The CDR3 sequence is CASSTASGGNTGELFF. The CDR3 nucleotides read TGTGCCAGCAGCACCGCTAGCGGGGGAAACACCGGGGAGCTGTTTTTT. Using reference TRBV7-9 and TRBJ2-2 for the parts outside the CDR3, the full variable domain is DTGVSQNPRHKITKRGQNVTFRCDPISEHNRLYWYRQTLGQGPEFLTYFQNEAQLEKSRLLSDRFSAERPKGSFSTLEIQRTEQGDSAMYLCASSTASGGNTGELFFGEGSRLTVL.

This clone came up once. The chain combines TRBV30 with TRBJ2-7; TRBD1 agrees at 9 bases. Germline CDR1 is GTSNPN and CDR2 is SVGIG (reference sequence). CDR3 size: 14 residues. V shed 2 bases, J shed 6 bases, and the junction held 8 bases outside the gene matches. The CDR3 loop reads CAWSTGTGISEQYF. The CDR3 bases are TGTGCCTGGAGTACGGGGACAGGGATCTCCGAGCAGTACTTC.

The chain carries TRBV27 and TRBJ1-2, with 7 bases matching TRBD1. Germline V gene data show CDR1 as MNHEY and CDR2 as SMNVEV (reference sequence). The CDR3 is 13 amino acids. V shed 5 bases and J 10 bases; nucleotides not matched to a gene: 10. The CDR3 reads CASSPAPQGNYTF. CDR3 bases: TGTGCCAGCAGTCCCGCCCCACAGGGGAACTACACCTTC.

The chain recombines TRBV3-1 (or the pseudogene TRBV3-2) with TRBJ1-2; D possibly corresponds to TRBD1 (5 bases). CDR3 length: 14 amino acids. Trimming removed 4 bases from V and 3 bases from J, with 12 bases in between. Germline V lookup: CDR1 LGHDT, CDR2 YNNKEL (reference sequence). CDR3 amino acids: CASSRWGRDYGYTF. The CDR3 bases are TGTGCCAGCAGCCGATGGGGCAGAGACTATGGCTACACCTTC.

The chain couples TRBV5-6 to TRBJ2-7, with 14 nucleotides matching TRBD2. The germline gives CDR1 SGHDT, CDR2 YYEEEE. Trimming cost V 5 bases and J 2 bases; bases outside gene matches: 15. The CDR3 loop spans 19 amino acids. The CDR3 here is CASSLTPGLAGVGTYEQYF. CDR3 in DNA: TGTGCCAGCAGTTTAACCCCGGGACTAGCGGGGGTCGGTACCTACGAGCAGTACTTC. Filled out from reference TRBV5-6 and TRBJ2-7, the complete variable domain reads DAGVTQSPTHLIKTRGQQVTLRCSPKSGHDTVSWYQQALGQGPQFIFQYYEEEERQRGNFPDRFSGHQFPNYSSELNVNALLLGDSALYLCASSLTPGLAGVGTYEQYFGPGTRLTVT.

A few counts support this clone. The genes are TRBV25-1 and TRBJ1-2, with D perhaps TRBD1 (5 bases). V was cut by 4 bases and J by 4 bases, with 13 bases left in between. CDR1 is MGHDK and CDR2 is SYGVNS in the germline V gene. The CDR3 is 14 residues long. The CDR3 region is CASSGGGDLYGYTF. The CDR3, as DNA: TGTGCCAGCAGTGGCGGCGGGGACCTCTATGGCTACACCTTC.

Only one count was recorded for this clone. J is TRBJ1-5 and V is TRBV6-5; D is possibly TRBD1 (5 bases). Germline V gene sequence: CDR1 MNHEY, CDR2 SVGAGI. With 8 bases removed from V and 6 bases from J, the gap between germline ends came to 8 bases. This CDR3 has 11 residues. CDR3 sequence: CASGRGQPQHF. CDR3 nucleotides: TGTGCCAGCGGTAGGGGTCAGCCCCAGCATTTT.

This rearrangement joins TRBV19 to TRBJ2-3; TRBD2 matches at 8 bases. Trimming removed 4 bases from V and 3 bases from J; junction bases left unmatched: 0. Per germline, CDR1 LNHDA and CDR2 SQIVND (reference sequence). This CDR3 region has 13 residues. CDR3 in DNA: TGTGCCAGTAGTACTAGCGGGACAGATACGCAGTATTTT. Translation gives CASSTSGTDTQYF. Supplemented by reference TRBV19 and TRBJ2-3, the full variable domain reads DGGITQSPKYLFRKEGQNVTLSCEQNLNHDAMYWYRQDPGQGLRLIYYSQIVNDFQKGDIAEGYSVSREKKESFPLTVTSAQKNPTAFYLCASSTSGTDTQYFGPGTRLTVL.

The genes are TRBV2 and TRBJ1-5; D remains ambiguous. The germline V gene has CDR1 SNHLY and CDR2 FYNNEI. Trimming shortened V by 5 bases and J by 1 base, and 18 bases separated the two germline ends. The CDR3 totals 17 residues. CDR3 bases: TGTGCCAGCAGTTCAACGAGCGGGGTCTCGAGCAATCAGCCCCAGCATTTT. It codes for CASSSTSGVSSNQPQHF.

This chain links TRBV11-3 with TRBJ2-5, with 9 bases fitting TRBD2. Germline values: CDR1 SGHNT, CDR2 YENEEA. The CDR3 covers 17 residues. After removal of 0 bases from V and 4 bases from J, the junction contained 9 bases not matched to a gene. CDR3 in amino acids: CASSLDRRGGARETQYF. The CDR3 nucleotides read TGTGCCAGCAGCTTAGATCGCCGCGGGGGGGCCAGAGAGACCCAGTACTTC. Together with reference TRBV11-3 and TRBJ2-5, the CDR3 gives the full variable domain: EAGVVQSPRYKIIEKKQPVAFWCNPISGHNTLYWYLQNLGQGPELLIRYENEEAVDDSQLPKDRFSAERLKGVDSTLKIQPAELGDSAVYLCASSLDRRGGARETQYFGPGTRLLVL.

V and J are TRBV3-1 (or the pseudogene TRBV3-2) and TRBJ1-1; TRBD1 matches 12 bases. From germline, CDR1 is LGHDT and CDR2 YNNKEL (reference sequence). The CDR3 loop spans 15 amino acids. Trimming cost V 3 bases and J 6 bases; bases outside gene matches: 5. CDR3 in amino acids: CASSHRDRGRSEAFF. The CDR3 DNA reads TGTGCCAGCAGCCACAGGGACAGGGGGCGATCTGAAGCTTTCTTT.

The table lists this clone with a count of one. This chain links TRBV10-3 with TRBJ2-5; D uncertain. This CDR3 has 13 residues. The germline V and J ends were trimmed by 4 bases and 2 bases, with 8 bases remaining between them. Germline-derived CDR1 and CDR2 are ENHRY and SYGVKD. The CDR3 region is CAISVGDQETQYF. DNA of the CDR3: TGTGCCATCAGTGTCGGAGATCAAGAGACCCAGTACTTC.

The V and J genes are TRBV6-5 and TRBJ1-1; D unclear. The CDR3 consists of 13 residues. V lost 6 bases and J 5 bases, leaving 13 bases between the germline ends. In germline, CDR1 is MNHEY, CDR2 SVGAGI. CDR3 coding DNA: TGTGCCAGCAGGACTGAGCCGAGAACTGAAGCTTTCTTT. This encodes CASRTEPRTEAFF.

V is TRBV2 and J is TRBJ2-6, with D tentatively TRBD1 (5 bases). The CDR3 sequence is 17 residues long. Germline loops: CDR1 SNHLY, CDR2 FYNNEI. The V end lost 6 bases, the J end lost 0 bases, and 15 bases lay between the germline ends. The CDR3 DNA reads as TGTGCCAGCAGGGGCCGAGACAGTTCCTCTGGGGCCAACGTCCTGACTTTC. Residues: CASRGRDSSSGANVLTF.